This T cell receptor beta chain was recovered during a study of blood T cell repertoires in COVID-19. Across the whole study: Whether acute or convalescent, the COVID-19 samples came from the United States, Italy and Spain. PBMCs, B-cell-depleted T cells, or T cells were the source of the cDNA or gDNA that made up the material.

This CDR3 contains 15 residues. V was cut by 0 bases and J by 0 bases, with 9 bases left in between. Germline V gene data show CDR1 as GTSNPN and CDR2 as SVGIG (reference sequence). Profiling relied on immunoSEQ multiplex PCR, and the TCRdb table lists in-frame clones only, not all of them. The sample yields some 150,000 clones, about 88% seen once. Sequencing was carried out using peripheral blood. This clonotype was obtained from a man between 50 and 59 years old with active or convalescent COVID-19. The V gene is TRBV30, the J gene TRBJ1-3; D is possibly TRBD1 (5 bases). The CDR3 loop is CAWSVSRVSGNTIYF. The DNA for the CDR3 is TGTGCCTGGAGTGTAAGCAGGGTCTCTGGAAACACCATATATTTT.